Sequencing of this TCR beta chain was carried out in a study of cytomegalovirus exposure and HLA in healthy donors. Study-level results: A later analysis found most CMV-associated TCR beta chains apparently HLA-restricted. In all likelihood, a cluster of highly shared sequence variants was a sequencing artifact.

Worth noting for this clone: What it binds is not known.

V was pared by 5 bases and J by 0 bases, with 11 bases between. This CDR3 has 14 residues. The V gene's germline CDR1 is SGDLS and CDR2 YYNGEE. Researchers ran the PCR with 60 Vbeta and 13 Jbeta primers. The repertoire was sequenced with immunoSEQ multiplex PCR; TCRdb's copy has only in-frame clones and lacks some. The top ten hold about 7% of the sample, which has 50,000 to 70,000 clones, about four fifths seen once. The chain combines TRBV9 with TRBJ1-2, with D uncertain. The specimen sequenced was PBMCs. This receptor was obtained from a man aged 25-45 years in good health and CMV-seropositive. The CDR3 loop is CASSRETSNYGYTF. DNA for the CDR3: TGTGCCAGCAGTCGCGAGACATCTAACTATGGCTACACCTTC.